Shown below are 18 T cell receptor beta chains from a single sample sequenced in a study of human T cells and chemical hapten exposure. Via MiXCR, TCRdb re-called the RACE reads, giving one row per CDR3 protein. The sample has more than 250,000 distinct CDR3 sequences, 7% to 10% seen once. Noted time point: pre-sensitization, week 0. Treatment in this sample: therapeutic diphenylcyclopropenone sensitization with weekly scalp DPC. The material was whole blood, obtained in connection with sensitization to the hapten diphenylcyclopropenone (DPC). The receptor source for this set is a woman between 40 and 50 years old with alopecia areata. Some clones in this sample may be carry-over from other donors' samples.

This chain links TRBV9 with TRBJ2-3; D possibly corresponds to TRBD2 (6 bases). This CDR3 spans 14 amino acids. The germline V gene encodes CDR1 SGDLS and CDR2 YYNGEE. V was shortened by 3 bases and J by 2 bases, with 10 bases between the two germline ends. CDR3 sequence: CASSARRATDTQYF. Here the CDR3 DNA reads TGTGCCAGCAGCGCCCGGAGGGCCACAGATACGCAGTATTTT.

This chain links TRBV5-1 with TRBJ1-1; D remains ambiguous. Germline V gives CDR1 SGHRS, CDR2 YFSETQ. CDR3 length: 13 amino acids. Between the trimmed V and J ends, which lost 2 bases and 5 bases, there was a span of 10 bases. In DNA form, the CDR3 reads TGCGCCAGCAGCTTTACCGTAGGGACTGAAGCTTTCTTT. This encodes CASSFTVGTEAFF. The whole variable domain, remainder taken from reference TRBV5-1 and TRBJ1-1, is KAGVTQTPRYLIKTRGQQVTLSCSPISGHRSVSWYQQTPGQGLQFLFEYFSETQRNKGNFPGRFSGRQFSNSRSEMNVSTLELGDSALYLCASSFTVGTEAFFGQGTRLTVV.

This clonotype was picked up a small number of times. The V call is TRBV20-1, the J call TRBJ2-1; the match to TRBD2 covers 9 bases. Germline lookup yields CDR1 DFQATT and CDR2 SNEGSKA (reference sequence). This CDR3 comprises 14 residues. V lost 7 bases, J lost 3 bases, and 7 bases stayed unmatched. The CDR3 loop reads CSVKSGGHYNEQFF. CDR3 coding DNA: TGCAGTGTAAAGAGCGGGGGGCACTACAATGAGCAGTTCTTC.

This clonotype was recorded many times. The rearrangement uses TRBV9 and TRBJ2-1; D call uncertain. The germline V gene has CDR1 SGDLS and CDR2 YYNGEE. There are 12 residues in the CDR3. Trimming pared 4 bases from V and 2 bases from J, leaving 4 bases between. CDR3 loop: CASSPAYNEQFF. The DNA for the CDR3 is TGTGCCAGCAGCCCAGCCTACAATGAGCAGTTCTTC. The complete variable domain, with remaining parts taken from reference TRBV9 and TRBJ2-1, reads DSGVTQTPKHLITATGQRVTLRCSPRSGDLSVYWYQQSLDQGLQFLIQYYNGEERAKGNILERFSAQQFPDLHSELNLSSLELGDSALYFCASSPAYNEQFFGPGTRLTVL.

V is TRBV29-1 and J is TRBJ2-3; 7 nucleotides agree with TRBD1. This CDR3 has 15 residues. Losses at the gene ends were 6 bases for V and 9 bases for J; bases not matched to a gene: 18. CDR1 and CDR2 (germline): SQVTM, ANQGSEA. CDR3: CSVTEGGSIVGTQYF. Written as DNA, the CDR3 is TGCAGCGTGACTGAAGGGGGCTCTATCGTCGGGACGCAGTATTTT.

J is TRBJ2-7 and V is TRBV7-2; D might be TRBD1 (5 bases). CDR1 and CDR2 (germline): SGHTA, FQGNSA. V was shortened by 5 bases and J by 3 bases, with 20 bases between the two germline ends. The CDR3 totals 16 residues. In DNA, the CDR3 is TGTGCCAGCAGCCCCCGACAGTATTCAACTCTCTACGAGCAGTACTTC. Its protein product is CASSPRQYSTLYEQYF.

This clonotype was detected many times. CDR3 nucleotides: TGTGCCAGCAGCACCGACAGTCGCTATGGCTACACCTTC. This codes for CASSTDSRYGYTF. V and J are TRBV28 and TRBJ1-2; tentatively, D is TRBD1 (5 bases). The germline CDR1 and CDR2 sequences are MDHEN and SYDVKM. The CDR3 extends over 13 amino acids. The ends were cut back, 6 bases at V and 4 bases at J, with 12 bases in the middle.

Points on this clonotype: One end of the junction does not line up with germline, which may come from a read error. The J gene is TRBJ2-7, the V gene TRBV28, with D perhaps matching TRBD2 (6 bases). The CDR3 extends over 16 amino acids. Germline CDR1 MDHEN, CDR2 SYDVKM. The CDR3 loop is CASSFWVSAGSNEQYF. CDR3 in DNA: TGTGCCAGCAGTTTCTGGGTTTCAGCGGGCTCCAACGAGCAGTACTTC.

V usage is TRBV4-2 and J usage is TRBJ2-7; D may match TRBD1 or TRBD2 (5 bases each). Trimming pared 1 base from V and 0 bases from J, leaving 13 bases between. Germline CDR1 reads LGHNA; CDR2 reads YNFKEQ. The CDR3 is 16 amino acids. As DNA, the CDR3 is TGTGCCAGCAGCCAAGTCGGCGAGGGGCCCTCCTACGAGCAGTACTTC. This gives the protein CASSQVGEGPSYEQYF.

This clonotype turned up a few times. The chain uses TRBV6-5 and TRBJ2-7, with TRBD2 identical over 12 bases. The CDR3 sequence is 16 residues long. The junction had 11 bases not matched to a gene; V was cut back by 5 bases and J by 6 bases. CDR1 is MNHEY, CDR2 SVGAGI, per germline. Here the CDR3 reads CASSPWTSGTSSEQYF. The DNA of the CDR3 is TGTGCCAGCAGTCCCTGGACTAGCGGGACGAGTAGCGAGCAGTACTTC.

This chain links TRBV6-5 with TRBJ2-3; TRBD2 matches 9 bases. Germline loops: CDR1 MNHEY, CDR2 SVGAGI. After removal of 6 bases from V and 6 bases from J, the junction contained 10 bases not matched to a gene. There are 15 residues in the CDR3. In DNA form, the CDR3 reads TGTGCCAGCAGACCTGATAGCGGGAGTGGGGATACGCAGTATTTT. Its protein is CASRPDSGSGDTQYF.

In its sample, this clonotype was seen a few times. The CDR3 sequence is CASSSPSGTDTQYF. The DNA of the CDR3 is TGTGCCAGCAGCTCCCCCTCCGGCACAGATACGCAGTATTTT. This rearrangement joins TRBV5-5 to TRBJ2-3, with D unresolved. V shed 3 bases and J shed 1 base, with 9 bases lying between them. This CDR3 spans 14 amino acids. Germline loops: CDR1 SGHKS, CDR2 YYEKEE (reference sequence).

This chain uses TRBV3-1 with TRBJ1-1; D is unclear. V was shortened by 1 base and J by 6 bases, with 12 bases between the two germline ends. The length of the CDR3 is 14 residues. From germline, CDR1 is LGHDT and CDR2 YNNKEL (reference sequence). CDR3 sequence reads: CASSQGEAGAEAFF. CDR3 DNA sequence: TGTGCCAGCAGCCAAGGGGAGGCTGGGGCTGAAGCTTTCTTT.

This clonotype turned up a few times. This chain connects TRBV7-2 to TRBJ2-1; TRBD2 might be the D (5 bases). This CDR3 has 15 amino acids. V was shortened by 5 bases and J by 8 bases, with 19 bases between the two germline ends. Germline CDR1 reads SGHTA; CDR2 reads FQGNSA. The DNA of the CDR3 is TGTGCCAGCAGCCTCGATACTAGTGGAATAGATGAGCAGTTCTTC. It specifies CASSLDTSGIDEQFF.

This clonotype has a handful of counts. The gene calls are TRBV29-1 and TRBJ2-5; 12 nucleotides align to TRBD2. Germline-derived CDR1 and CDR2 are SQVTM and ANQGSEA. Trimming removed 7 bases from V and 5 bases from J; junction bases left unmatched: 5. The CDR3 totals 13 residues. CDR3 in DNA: TGCAGCGCCGCCGGACTAGCGGGGGAGACCCAGTACTTC. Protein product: CSAAGLAGETQYF.

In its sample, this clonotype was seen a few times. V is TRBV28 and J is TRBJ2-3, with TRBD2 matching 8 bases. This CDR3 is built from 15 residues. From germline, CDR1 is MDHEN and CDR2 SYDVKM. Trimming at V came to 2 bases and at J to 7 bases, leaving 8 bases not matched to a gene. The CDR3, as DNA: TGTGCCAGCAGTTTAGCGAGCGGGAGTTTGTATACGCAGTATTTT. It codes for CASSLASGSLYTQYF.

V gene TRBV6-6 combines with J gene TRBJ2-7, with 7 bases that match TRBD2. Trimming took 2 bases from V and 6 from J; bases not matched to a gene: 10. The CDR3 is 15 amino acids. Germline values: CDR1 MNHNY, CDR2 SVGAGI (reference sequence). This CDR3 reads CASSYVATSSPEQYF. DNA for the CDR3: TGTGCCAGCAGTTACGTAGCGACTAGCTCCCCCGAGCAGTACTTC.

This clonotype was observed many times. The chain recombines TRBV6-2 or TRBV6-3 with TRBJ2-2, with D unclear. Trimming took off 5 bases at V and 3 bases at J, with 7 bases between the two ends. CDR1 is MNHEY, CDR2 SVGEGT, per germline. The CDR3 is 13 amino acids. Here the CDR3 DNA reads TGTGCCAGCAGTCGTACTGACACCGGGGAGCTGTTTTTT. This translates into CASSRTDTGELFF.